The clone carrying this TCR beta chain appeared a single time. Its target is unknown. V lost 4 bases and J lost 3, with 13 bases in between. The CDR3 is 14 amino acids. Germline CDR1 is SGHRS and CDR2 is YFSETQ. The record originates from a study of cytomegalovirus exposure and HLA in healthy donors. General observations from the study: Cytomegalovirus status was reportedly diagnosed by the classifier with high sensitivity and specificity. Overall, approximately 180 TCR beta chains were annotated as cytomegalovirus-associated.

Method: immunoSEQ multiplex PCR; TCRdb's copy keeps in-frame clones and lacks some. The sample holds about 110,000 clones, approximately 94% seen once. This rearrangement joins TRBV5-1 to TRBJ1-2, with D possibly being TRBD1 (6 bases). The receptor was isolated from a woman aged 18 to 35 in good health and CMV-seronegative. Sequencing input: PBMCs. This chain's CDR3 is CASSATQGYYGYTF. The CDR3, as DNA: TGCGCCAGCAGCGCGACGCAGGGGTACTATGGCTACACCTTC.